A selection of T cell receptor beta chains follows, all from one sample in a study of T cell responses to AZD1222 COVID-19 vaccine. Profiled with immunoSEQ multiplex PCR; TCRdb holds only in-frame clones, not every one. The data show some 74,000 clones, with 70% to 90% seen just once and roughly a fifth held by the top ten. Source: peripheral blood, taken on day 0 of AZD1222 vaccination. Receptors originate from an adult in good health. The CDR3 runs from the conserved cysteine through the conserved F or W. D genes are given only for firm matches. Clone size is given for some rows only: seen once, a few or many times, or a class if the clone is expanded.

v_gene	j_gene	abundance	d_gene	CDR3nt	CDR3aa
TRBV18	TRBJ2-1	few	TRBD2	TGTGCCAGCTCACCCCCTAGCGGGAGGGCCTACAATGAGCAGTTCTTC	CASSPPSGRAYNEQFF
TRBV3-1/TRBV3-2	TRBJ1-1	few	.	TGTGCCAGCAGCCAAGTCGCACGCACTGAAGCTTTCTTT	CASSQVARTEAFF
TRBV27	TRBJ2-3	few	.	TGTGCCAGCAGTTTATCTGCTGGTGCAGATACGCAGTATTTT	CASSLSAGADTQYF
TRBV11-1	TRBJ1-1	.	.	TGTGCCAGCAGCTTTAGCAGGGACACTGAAGCTTTCTTT	CASSFSRDTEAFF
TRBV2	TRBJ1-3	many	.	TGTGCCAGTCGGGGACGGCGGTCCTCTGGAAACACCATATATTTT	CASRGRRSSGNTIYF
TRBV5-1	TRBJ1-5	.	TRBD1	TGCGCCAGCAGCTTGGGGCAGGGGGTAAATCAGCCCCAGCATTTT	CASSLGQGVNQPQHF
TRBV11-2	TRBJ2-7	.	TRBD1	TGTGCCAGCAGCTTTGACAGGGGGAAGCACGAGCAGTACTTC	CASSFDRGKHEQYF
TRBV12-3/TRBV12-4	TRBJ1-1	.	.	TGTGCCAGCAGGCATACAGGGAGGGCTTTCTTT	CASRHTGRAFF
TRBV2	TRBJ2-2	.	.	TGTGCCACCGCCACCACACCGGGACTCATGAACACCGGGGAGCTGTTTTTT	CATATTPGLMNTGELFF
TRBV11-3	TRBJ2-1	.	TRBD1	TGTGCCAGCAGCCAGGGGACAGGGGGCCTAGGAACGCAGTTCTTC	CASSQGTGGLGTQFF
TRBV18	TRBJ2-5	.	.	TGTGCCAGCTCACCTGCCCGCGGGACCCAGTACTTC	CASSPARGTQYF